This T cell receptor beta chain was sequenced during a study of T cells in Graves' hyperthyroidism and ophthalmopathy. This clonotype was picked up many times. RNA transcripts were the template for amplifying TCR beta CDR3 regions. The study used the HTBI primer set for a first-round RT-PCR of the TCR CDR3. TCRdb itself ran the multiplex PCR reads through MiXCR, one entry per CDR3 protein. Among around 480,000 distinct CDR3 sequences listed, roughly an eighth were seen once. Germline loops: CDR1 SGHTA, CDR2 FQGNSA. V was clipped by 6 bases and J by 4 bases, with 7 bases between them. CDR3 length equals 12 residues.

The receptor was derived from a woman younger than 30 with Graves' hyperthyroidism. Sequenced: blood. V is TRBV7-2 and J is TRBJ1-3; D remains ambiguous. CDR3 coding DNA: TGTGCCAGCAGAATCGTGGGAAACACCATATATTTT. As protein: CASRIVGNTIYF.